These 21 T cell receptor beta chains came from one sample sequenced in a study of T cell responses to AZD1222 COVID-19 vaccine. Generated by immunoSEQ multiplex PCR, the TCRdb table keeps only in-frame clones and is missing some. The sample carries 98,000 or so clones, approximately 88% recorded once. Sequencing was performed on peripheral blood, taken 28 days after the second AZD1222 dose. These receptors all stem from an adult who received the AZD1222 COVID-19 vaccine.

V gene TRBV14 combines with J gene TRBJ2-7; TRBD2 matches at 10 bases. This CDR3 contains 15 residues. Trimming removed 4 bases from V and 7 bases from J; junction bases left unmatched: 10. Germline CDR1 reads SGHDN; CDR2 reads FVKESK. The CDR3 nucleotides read TGTGCCAGCAGCCTAGGAGCGGGAGGGCCAATTGAGCAGTACTTC. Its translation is CASSLGAGGPIEQYF.

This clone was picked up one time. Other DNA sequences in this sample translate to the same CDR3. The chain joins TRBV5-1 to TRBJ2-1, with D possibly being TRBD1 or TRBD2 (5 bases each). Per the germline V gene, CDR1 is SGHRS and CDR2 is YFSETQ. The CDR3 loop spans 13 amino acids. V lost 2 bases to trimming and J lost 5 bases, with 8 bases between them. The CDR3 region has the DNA TGCGCCAGCAGCTTTGGGGGTAACAATGAGCAGTTCTTC. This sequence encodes CASSFGGNNEQFF. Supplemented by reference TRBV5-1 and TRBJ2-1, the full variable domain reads KAGVTQTPRYLIKTRGQQVTLSCSPISGHRSVSWYQQTPGQGLQFLFEYFSETQRNKGNFPGRFSGRQFSNSRSEMNVSTLELGDSALYLCASSFGGNNEQFFGPGTRLTVL.

Here the CDR3 DNA reads TGTGCCAGCAGCTTAGACAGTCTTAACTATGGCTACACCTTC. This translates into CASSLDSLNYGYTF. The rearrangement uses TRBV7-9 and TRBJ1-2, with no clear D. The V end lost 1 base, the J end lost 1 base, and 7 bases lay between the germline ends. Germline lookup yields CDR1 SEHNR and CDR2 FQNEAQ (reference sequence). The CDR3 extends over 14 amino acids.

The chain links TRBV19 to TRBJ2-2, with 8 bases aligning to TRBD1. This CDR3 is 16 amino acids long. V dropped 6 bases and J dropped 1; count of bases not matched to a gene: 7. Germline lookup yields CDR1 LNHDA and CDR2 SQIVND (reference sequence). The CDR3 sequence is CASRPGGSKNTGELFF. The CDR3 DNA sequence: TGTGCCAGTAGGCCAGGGGGCTCAAAGAACACCGGGGAGCTGTTTTTT. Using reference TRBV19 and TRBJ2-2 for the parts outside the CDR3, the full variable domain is DGGITQSPKYLFRKEGQNVTLSCEQNLNHDAMYWYRQDPGQGLRLIYYSQIVNDFQKGDIAEGYSVSREKKESFPLTVTSAQKNPTAFYLCASRPGGSKNTGELFFGEGSRLTVL.

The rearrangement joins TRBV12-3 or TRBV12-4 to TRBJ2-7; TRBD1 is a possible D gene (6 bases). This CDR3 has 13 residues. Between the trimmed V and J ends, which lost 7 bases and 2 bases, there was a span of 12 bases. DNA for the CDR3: TGTGCCAGCACCTCAGGACAGACCTACGAGCAGTACTTC. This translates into CASTSGQTYEQYF.

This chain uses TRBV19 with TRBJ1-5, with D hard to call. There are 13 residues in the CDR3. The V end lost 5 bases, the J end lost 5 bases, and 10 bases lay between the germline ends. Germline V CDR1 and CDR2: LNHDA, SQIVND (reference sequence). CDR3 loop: CASSQQSDQPQHF. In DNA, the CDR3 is TGTGCCAGTAGTCAGCAATCGGATCAGCCCCAGCATTTT.

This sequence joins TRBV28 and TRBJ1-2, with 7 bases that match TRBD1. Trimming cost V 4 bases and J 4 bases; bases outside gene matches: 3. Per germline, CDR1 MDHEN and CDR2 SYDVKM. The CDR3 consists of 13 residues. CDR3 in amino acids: CASSSGGIYGYTF. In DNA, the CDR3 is TGTGCCAGCAGTTCAGGGGGGATCTATGGCTACACCTTC.

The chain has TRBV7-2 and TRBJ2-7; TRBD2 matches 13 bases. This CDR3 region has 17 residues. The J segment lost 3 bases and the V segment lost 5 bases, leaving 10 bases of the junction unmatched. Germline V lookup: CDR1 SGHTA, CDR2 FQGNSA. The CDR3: CASSLGTSGISGYEQYF. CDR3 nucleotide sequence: TGTGCCAGCAGCCTCGGGACTAGCGGGATCAGCGGCTACGAGCAGTACTTC.

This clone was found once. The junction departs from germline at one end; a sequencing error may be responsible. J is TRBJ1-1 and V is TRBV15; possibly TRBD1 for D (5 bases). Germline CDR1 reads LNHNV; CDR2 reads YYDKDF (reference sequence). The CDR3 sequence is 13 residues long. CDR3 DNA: TGTGCCACCAGCAACCCGGGACTGCTCGGGTCGGTCTTT. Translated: CATSNPGLLGSVF.

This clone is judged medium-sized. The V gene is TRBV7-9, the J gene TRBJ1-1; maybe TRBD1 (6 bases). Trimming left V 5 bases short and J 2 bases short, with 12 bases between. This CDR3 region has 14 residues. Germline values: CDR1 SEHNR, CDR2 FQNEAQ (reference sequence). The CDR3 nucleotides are TGTGCCAGCAGCCCCCACAGGGAAAACACTGAAGCTTTCTTT. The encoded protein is CASSPHRENTEAFF.

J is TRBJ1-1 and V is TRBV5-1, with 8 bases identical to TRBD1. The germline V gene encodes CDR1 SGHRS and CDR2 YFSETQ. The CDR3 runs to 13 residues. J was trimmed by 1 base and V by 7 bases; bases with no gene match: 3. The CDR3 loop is CASRGQGNTEAFF. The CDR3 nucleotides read TGCGCCAGCCGCGGACAGGGGAACACTGAAGCTTTCTTT. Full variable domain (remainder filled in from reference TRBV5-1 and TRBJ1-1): KAGVTQTPRYLIKTRGQQVTLSCSPISGHRSVSWYQQTPGQGLQFLFEYFSETQRNKGNFPGRFSGRQFSNSRSEMNVSTLELGDSALYLCASRGQGNTEAFFGQGTRLTVV.

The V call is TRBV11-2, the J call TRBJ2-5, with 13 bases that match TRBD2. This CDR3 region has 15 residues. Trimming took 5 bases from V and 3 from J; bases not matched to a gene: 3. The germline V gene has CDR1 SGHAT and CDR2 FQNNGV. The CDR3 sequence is CASSIGLAGEETQYF. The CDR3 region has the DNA TGTGCCAGCAGCATAGGACTAGCGGGGGAAGAGACCCAGTACTTC.

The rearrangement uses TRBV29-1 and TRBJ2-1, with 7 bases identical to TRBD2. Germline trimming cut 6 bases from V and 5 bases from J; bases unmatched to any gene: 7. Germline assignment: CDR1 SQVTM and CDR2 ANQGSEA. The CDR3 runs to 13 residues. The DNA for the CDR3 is TGCAGCGTCGACTCCGGACTAGACAATGAGCAGTTCTTC. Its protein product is CSVDSGLDNEQFF.

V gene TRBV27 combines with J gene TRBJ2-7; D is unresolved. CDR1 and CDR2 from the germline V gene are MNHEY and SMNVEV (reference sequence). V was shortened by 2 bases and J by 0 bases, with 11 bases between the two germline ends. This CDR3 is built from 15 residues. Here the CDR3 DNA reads TGTGCCAGCAGTTTAGGTCAGGCTTCCTCCTACGAGCAGTACTTC. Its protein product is CASSLGQASSYEQYF.

The CDR3 coding sequence is TGCGCCAGCAGCAGCCCCGGGACCTACGAGCAGTACTTC. Translation: CASSSPGTYEQYF. The rearrangement links TRBV5-1 to TRBJ2-7, with D possibly matching TRBD2 (5 bases). The V and J ends lost 4 bases and 2 bases respectively, with 10 bases between them. The length of the CDR3 is 13 residues. Germline V gives CDR1 SGHRS, CDR2 YFSETQ.

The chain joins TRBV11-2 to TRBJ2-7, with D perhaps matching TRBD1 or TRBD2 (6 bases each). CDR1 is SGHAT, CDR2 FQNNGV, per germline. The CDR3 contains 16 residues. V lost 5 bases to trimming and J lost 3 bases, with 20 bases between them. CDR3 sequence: CASSPLGGSNYYEQYF. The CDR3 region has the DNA TGTGCCAGCAGCCCCCTGGGGGGCAGCAACTACTACGAGCAGTACTTC.

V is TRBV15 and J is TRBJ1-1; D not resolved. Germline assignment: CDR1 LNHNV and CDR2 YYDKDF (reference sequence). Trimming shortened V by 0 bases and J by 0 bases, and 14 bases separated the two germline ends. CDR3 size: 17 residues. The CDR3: CATSRDLAERVNTEAFF. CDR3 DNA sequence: TGTGCCACCAGCAGAGATCTGGCAGAGAGAGTGAACACTGAAGCTTTCTTT. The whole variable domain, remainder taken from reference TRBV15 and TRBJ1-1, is DAMVIQNPRYQVTQFGKPVTLSCSQTLNHNVMYWYQQKSSQAPKLLFHYYDKDFNNEADTPDNFQSRRPNTSFCFLDIRSPGLGDTAMYLCATSRDLAERVNTEAFFGQGTRLTVV.

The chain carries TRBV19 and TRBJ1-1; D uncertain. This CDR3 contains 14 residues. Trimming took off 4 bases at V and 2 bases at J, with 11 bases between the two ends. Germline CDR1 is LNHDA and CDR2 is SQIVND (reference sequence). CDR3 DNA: TGTGCCAGTAGTACAAGGGAGGGCAACACTGAAGCTTTCTTT. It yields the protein CASSTREGNTEAFF.

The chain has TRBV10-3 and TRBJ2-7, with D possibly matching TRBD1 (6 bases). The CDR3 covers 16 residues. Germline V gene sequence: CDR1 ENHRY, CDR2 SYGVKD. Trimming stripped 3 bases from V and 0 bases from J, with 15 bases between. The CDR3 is CAISEVGQRHSYEQYF. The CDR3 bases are TGTGCCATCAGTGAAGTAGGACAGCGGCACTCCTACGAGCAGTACTTC.

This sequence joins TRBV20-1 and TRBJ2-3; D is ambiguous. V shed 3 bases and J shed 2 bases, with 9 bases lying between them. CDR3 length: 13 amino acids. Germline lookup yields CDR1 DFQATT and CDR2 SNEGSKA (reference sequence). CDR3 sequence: CSASFRATDTQYF. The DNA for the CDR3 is TGCAGTGCTAGTTTTCGGGCCACAGATACGCAGTATTTT.

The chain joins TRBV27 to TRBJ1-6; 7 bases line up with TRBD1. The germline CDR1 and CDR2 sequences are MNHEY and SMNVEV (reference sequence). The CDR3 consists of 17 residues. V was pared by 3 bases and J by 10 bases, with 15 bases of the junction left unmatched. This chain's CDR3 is CASSFIQGDLRLSPLHF. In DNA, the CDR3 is TGTGCCAGCAGTTTCATTCAGGGGGACCTCAGGTTATCACCCCTCCACTTT.